Following are 24 T cell receptor beta chains from one sample sequenced in a study of OX40 agonist ivuxolimab in advanced cancers. Libraries were prepared by immunoSEQ multiplex PCR; TCRdb keeps only in-frame clonotypes and omits some of them. This table has around 40,000 clones, about 90% appearing once. The specimen comprised CD4+ or CD8+ T cells sorted from blood, sampled in a trial of the OX40 agonist ivuxolimab. Source of these receptors: an adult with an advanced solid tumor such as melanoma, head and neck, liver or kidney cancer.

This chain joins TRBV6-5 and TRBJ2-7; D unclear. This CDR3 is 13 amino acids long. Germline assignment: CDR1 MNHEY and CDR2 SVGAGI. V lost 5 bases to trimming and J lost 2 bases, with 10 bases between them. CDR3 DNA sequence: TGTGCCAGCAGTGAAGCGACACCCTACGAGCAGTACGTC. Protein product: CASSEATPYEQYV.

The V and J genes are TRBV28 and TRBJ2-2, with D unresolved. The CDR3 has 12 amino acids. The V gene lost 4 bases and the J gene lost 5 bases, with 5 bases spanning the gap. CDR1 is MDHEN and CDR2 is SYDVKM in the germline V gene. The CDR3 region has the DNA TGTGCCAGCAGTTCGGAAACCGGGGAGCTGTTTTTT. Amino acids: CASSSETGELFF.

The V call is TRBV13, the J call TRBJ2-3, with 13 bases matching TRBD2. Losses at the gene ends were 5 bases for V and 3 bases for J; bases not matched to a gene: 11. This CDR3 spans 18 amino acids. Germline CDR1 is PRHDT and CDR2 is FYEKMQ (reference sequence). In DNA, the CDR3 is TGTGCCAGCAGCCCTCGACTAGCGGGAGGTCCCGGGACAGATACGCAGTATTTT. Encoded protein: CASSPRLAGGPGTDTQYF.

This clone was found a few times. V is TRBV19 and J is TRBJ1-1; D gene uncertain. Germline V gene sequence: CDR1 LNHDA, CDR2 SQIVND (reference sequence). The CDR3 spans 14 residues. V lost 4 bases and J lost 6, with 15 bases in between. The CDR3: CASSTPGMTPEAFF. CDR3 DNA sequence: TGTGCCAGTAGTACCCCAGGAATGACCCCTGAAGCTTTCTTT.

The chain is built from TRBV27 and TRBJ2-3, with D perhaps matching TRBD1 (6 bases). V was shortened by 5 bases and J by 2 bases, with 11 bases between the two germline ends. The CDR3 has 14 amino acids. Germline assignment: CDR1 MNHEY and CDR2 SMNVEV (reference sequence). In nucleotides, the CDR3 is TGTGCCAGCAGTCTTTGGACAGACACAGATACGCAGTATTTT. It encodes CASSLWTDTDTQYF.

This chain links TRBV11-2 with TRBJ2-1; no clear D. Per the germline V gene, CDR1 is SGHAT and CDR2 is FQNNGV. V lost 1 base, J lost 9 bases, and 7 bases lay in between. The CDR3 is 12 amino acids. CDR3 amino acids: CASSLGVTEQFF. In nucleotides, the CDR3 is TGTGCCAGCAGCTTAGGGGTGACTGAGCAGTTCTTC.

V is TRBV7-9 and J is TRBJ1-1; no firm D call. This CDR3 contains 14 residues. With 3 bases removed from V and 0 bases from J, the gap between germline ends came to 8 bases. Germline assignment: CDR1 SEHNR and CDR2 FQNEAQ (reference sequence). CDR3 bases: TGTGCCAGCAGCTTGGAAGTCCTGAACACTGAAGCTTTCTTT. Protein: CASSLEVLNTEAFF.

This chain joins TRBV5-4 and TRBJ1-2, with TRBD1 as a possible D gene (6 bases). Per germline, CDR1 SGHNT and CDR2 YYREEE (reference sequence). V gave up 5 bases and J gave up 7 bases, with 21 bases separating them. The CDR3 spans 15 residues. The CDR3: CASRPSQGRNAGYTF. CDR3 DNA: TGTGCCAGCAGACCCTCACAGGGTAGGAACGCTGGCTACACCTTC.

This chain connects TRBV5-6 to TRBJ2-1; 7 bases map to TRBD2. V dropped 0 bases and J dropped 0; count of bases not matched to a gene: 6. Germline loops: CDR1 SGHDT, CDR2 YYEEEE. The CDR3 consists of 17 residues. The CDR3 bases are TGTGCCAGCAGCTTGGACCCCAGCGGGAACTCCTACAATGAGCAGTTCTTC. Translating it yields CASSLDPSGNSYNEQFF.

This clone appeared once. The chain is built from TRBV4-1 and TRBJ2-7; 11 bases are shared with TRBD1. There are 15 residues in the CDR3. Germline V gene lookup returns CDR1 MGHRA and CDR2 YSYEKL. V trimming: 2 bases; J trimming: 4 bases; junction bases outside the gene matches: 4. This chain's CDR3 is CASSQPGQGEYEQYF. The CDR3 DNA reads TGCGCCAGCAGCCAACCGGGACAGGGGGAATACGAGCAGTACTTC.

CDR3 residues: CASSLASGIYNEQFF. CDR3 sequence (DNA): TGTGCCAGCAGCTTAGCAAGCGGGATCTACAATGAGCAGTTCTTC. The chain employs TRBV7-2 and TRBJ2-1; 7 bases are a match to TRBD2. The length of the CDR3 is 15 residues. V trimming: 0 bases; J trimming: 3 bases; junction bases outside the gene matches: 2. Germline assignment: CDR1 SGHTA and CDR2 FQGNSA.

This chain uses TRBV7-2 with TRBJ2-1; tentatively, D is TRBD2 (6 bases). The CDR3 extends over 15 amino acids. In germline, CDR1 is SGHTA, CDR2 FQGNSA. V dropped 5 bases and J dropped 1 base, with 12 bases sitting between them. CDR3 bases: TGTGCCAGCAGCCTGCGGGACCCTTCCTACAATGAGCAGTTCTTC. Translated: CASSLRDPSYNEQFF.

The CDR3 DNA reads TGTGCCAGCAGTGATCTTGACAGCTCTGGGGCCAACGTCCTGACTTTC. Its protein product is CASSDLDSSGANVLTF. This chain connects TRBV25-1 to TRBJ2-6; maybe TRBD1 (5 bases). Germline-derived CDR1 and CDR2 are MGHDK and SYGVNS. The CDR3 is 16 amino acids. The V end lost 3 bases, the J end lost 0 bases, and 9 bases lay between the germline ends.

The J gene is TRBJ2-3, the V gene TRBV9; 11 bases are shared with TRBD2. The germline V gene encodes CDR1 SGDLS and CDR2 YYNGEE. The length of the CDR3 is 16 residues. Trimming cost V 4 bases and J 4 bases; bases outside gene matches: 8. DNA of the CDR3: TGTGCCAGCAGCCCGCTGACTAGCGGGATTGCAGATACGCAGTATTTT. Protein product: CASSPLTSGIADTQYF.

The chain employs TRBV5-4 and TRBJ2-2, with D maybe TRBD2 (6 bases). Per germline, CDR1 SGHNT and CDR2 YYREEE (reference sequence). Trimming pared 1 base from V and 7 bases from J, leaving 11 bases between. The CDR3 loop spans 14 amino acids. The CDR3 DNA follows: TGTGCCAGCAGCTTGTCCCCCGGGAGCGGGGAGCTGTTTTTT. Its protein is CASSLSPGSGELFF.

V usage is TRBV5-8 and J usage is TRBJ2-7; D is unresolved. The CDR3 spans 16 residues. V dropped 4 bases and J dropped 3 bases, with 20 bases sitting between them. The V gene's germline CDR1 is SGHTS and CDR2 YDEGEE. The CDR3 is CASSTSGLFMLYEQYV. CDR3 sequence (DNA): TGTGCCAGCAGCACCTCGGGCCTTTTTATGCTCTACGAGCAGTACGTC.

This clone was seen just once. At one end, the junction sequence differs from germline, possibly due to a read error. V usage is TRBV11-2 and J usage is TRBJ1-2, with D hard to call. CDR1 and CDR2 (germline): SGHAT, FQNNGV. CDR3 length: 12 residues. CDR3 in amino acids: CASSAGTYDYTF. As DNA, the CDR3 is TGTGCCAGCAGTGCGGGAACGTATGACTACACCTTC.

V usage is TRBV9 and J usage is TRBJ2-1, with 9 bases lining up with TRBD1. CDR3 length equals 15 residues. Germline lookup yields CDR1 SGDLS and CDR2 YYNGEE. The trim removed 3 bases at V and 8 bases at J, leaving 9 bases unmatched. The CDR3 sequence is CASSAWDRVSDEQFF. The CDR3 DNA reads as TGTGCCAGCAGCGCCTGGGACAGGGTTAGTGATGAGCAGTTCTTC. Together with reference TRBV9 and TRBJ2-1, the CDR3 gives the full variable domain: DSGVTQTPKHLITATGQRVTLRCSPRSGDLSVYWYQQSLDQGLQFLIQYYNGEERAKGNILERFSAQQFPDLHSELNLSSLELGDSALYFCASSAWDRVSDEQFFGPGTRLTVL.

The chain links TRBV5-1 to TRBJ2-1; the match to TRBD2 covers 7 bases. The CDR3 runs 13 residues. CDR1 and CDR2 (germline): SGHRS, YFSETQ. The V segment lost 4 bases and the J segment 9 bases; nucleotides outside the gene matches: 7. CDR3 residues: CASSERGYVEQFF. The CDR3 coding sequence is TGCGCCAGCAGCGAGCGGGGTTACGTTGAGCAGTTCTTC. The full variable domain, in which reference TRBV5-1 and TRBJ2-1 provide the parts outside the CDR3, is KAGVTQTPRYLIKTRGQQVTLSCSPISGHRSVSWYQQTPGQGLQFLFEYFSETQRNKGNFPGRFSGRQFSNSRSEMNVSTLELGDSALYLCASSERGYVEQFFGPGTRLTVL.

The J gene is TRBJ2-7, the V gene TRBV2, with 7 bases that match TRBD2. This CDR3 contains 13 residues. After removal of 6 bases from V and 0 bases from J, the junction contained 2 bases not matched to a gene. Germline CDR1 and CDR2: SNHLY and FYNNEI. CDR3 protein: CASRGGSSYEQYF. The DNA for the CDR3 is TGTGCCAGCAGGGGCGGGAGCTCCTACGAGCAGTACTTC.

V usage is TRBV10-2 and J usage is TRBJ1-3; D gene uncertain. The germline V gene encodes CDR1 WSHSY and CDR2 SAAADI. This CDR3 contains 15 residues. Trimming cost V 3 bases and J 0 bases, with 9 bases left between them. The CDR3 loop is CASSELVLSGNTIYF. The DNA for the CDR3 is TGCGCCAGCAGTGAACTGGTCCTCTCTGGAAACACCATATATTTT.

V usage is TRBV19 and J usage is TRBJ2-7; D unclear. The germline V and J ends were trimmed by 6 bases and 3 bases, with 12 bases remaining between them. CDR1 LNHDA and CDR2 SQIVND come from the germline V gene (reference sequence). This CDR3 contains 13 residues. In DNA, the CDR3 is TGTGCCAGTAGCGCCGGACGGATCTACGAGCAGTACTTC. Encoded protein: CASSAGRIYEQYF.

The chain recombines TRBV7-9 with TRBJ2-6; D unclear. Trimming removed 4 bases from V and 0 bases from J, with 10 bases in between. This CDR3 has 16 residues. CDR1 and CDR2 (germline): SEHNR, FQNEAQ (reference sequence). The CDR3 sequence: CASSSLLSSGANVLTF. The CDR3 nucleotides read TGTGCCAGCAGCTCCCTCTTAAGCTCTGGGGCCAACGTCCTGACTTTC.

The rearrangement links TRBV9 to TRBJ2-5; possibly TRBD2 for D (6 bases). CDR1 is SGDLS, CDR2 YYNGEE, per germline. CDR3 length: 15 residues. The germline V and J ends were trimmed by 4 bases and 5 bases, with 18 bases remaining between them. Here the CDR3 reads CASSLSWGVGETQYF. In nucleotides, the CDR3 is TGTGCCAGCAGCCTCAGCTGGGGGGTAGGGGAGACCCAGTACTTC.